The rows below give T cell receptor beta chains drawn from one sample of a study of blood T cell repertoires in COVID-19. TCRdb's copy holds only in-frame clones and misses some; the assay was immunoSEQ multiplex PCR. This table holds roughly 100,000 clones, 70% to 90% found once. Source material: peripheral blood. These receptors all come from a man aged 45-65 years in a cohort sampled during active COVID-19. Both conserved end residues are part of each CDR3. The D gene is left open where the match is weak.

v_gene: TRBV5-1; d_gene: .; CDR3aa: CASSLESLQIGETQYF
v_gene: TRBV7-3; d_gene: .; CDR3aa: CASSLQGDPRTEQFF
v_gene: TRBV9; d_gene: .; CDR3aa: CASSPRRPVQGFNQPQHF
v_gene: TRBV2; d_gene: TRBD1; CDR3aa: CASRPGQGNVLPQHF
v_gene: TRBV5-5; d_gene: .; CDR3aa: CASSLASRQLNIQYF
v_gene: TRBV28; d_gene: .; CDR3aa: CASSYLQRYSNQPQHF
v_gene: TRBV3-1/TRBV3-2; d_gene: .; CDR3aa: CASSQDGSGFSGYTF
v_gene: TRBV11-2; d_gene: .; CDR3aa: CASSLSSPGESYGYTF
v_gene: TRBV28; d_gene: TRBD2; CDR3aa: CAHGGGAETQYF
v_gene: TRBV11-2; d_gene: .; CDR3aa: CASTSDRANTGELFF
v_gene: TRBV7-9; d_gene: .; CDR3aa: CASSPQTANTGELFF
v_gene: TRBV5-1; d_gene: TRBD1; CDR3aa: CASTPGTGSTDTQYF
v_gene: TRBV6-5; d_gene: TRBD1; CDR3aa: CASRGQTYEQYF
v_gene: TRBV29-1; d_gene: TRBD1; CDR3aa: CSAETGTDETQYF
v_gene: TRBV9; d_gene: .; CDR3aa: CASSVGPGGGDGYTF
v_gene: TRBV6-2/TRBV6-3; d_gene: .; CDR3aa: CASSPDRIGNQPQHF
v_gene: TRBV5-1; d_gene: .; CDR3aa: CASSLVAGANTEAFF
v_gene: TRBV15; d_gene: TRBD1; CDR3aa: CATSRDRDSGYGYTF
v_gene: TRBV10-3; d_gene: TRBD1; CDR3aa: CAAGTGGRIAEAFF
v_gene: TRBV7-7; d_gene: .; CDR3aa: CASSLEVGAEQFF
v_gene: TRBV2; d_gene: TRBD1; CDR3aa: CASRPGTATTDTQYF
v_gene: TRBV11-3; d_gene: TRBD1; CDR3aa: CASSSSIGQGLHYGYTF
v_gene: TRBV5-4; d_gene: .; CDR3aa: CASSLYGVGLSSGANVLTF
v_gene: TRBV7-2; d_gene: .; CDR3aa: CASSLATGNYEQYF
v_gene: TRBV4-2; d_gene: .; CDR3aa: CASSQEEGNIYNEQFF
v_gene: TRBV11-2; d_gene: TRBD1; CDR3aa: CASSWDRAPLQETQYF
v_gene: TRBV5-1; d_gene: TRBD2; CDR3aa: CASSLVAGGLTGELFF
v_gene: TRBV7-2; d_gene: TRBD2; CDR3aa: CASSLARGTSNEQFF
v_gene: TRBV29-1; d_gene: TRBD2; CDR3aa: CSVQRGGTGELFF
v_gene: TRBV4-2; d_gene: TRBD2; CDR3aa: CASSQRSGGYQETQYF